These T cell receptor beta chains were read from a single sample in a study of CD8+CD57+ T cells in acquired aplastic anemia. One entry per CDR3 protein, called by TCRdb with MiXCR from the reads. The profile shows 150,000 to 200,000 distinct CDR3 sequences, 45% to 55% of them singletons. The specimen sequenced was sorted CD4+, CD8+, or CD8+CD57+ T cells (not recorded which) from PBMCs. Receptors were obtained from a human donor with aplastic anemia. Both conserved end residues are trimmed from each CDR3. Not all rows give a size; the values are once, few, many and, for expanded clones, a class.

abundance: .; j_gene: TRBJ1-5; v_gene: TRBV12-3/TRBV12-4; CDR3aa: ASSLEVKGRSQPQH
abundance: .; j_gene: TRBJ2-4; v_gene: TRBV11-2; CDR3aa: ASSLLTSGGEDKNIQY
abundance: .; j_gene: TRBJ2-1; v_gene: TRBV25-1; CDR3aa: ASSPPGQIHYNEQF
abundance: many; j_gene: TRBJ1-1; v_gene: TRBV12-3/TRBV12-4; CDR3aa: ASSSPGAVSNTEAF
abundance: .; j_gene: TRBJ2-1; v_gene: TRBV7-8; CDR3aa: ASSLDSGYDEQF
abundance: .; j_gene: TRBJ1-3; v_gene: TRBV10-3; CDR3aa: AISPGQGTVGNTIY
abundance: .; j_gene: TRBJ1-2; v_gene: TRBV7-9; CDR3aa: ASSRQSYGYT
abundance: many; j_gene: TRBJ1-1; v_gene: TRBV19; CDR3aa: ASSILGGTEAF
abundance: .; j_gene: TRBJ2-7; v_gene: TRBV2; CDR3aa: ASRESGIPYEQY
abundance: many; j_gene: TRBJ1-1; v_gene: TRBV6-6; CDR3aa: ASSYSIGTAEAF
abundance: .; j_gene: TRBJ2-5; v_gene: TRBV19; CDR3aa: ASSIAVVQETQY
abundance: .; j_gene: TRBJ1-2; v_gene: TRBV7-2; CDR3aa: ASSLPGGGAANYGYT
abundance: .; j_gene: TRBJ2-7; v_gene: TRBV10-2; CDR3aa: ASSELIGGFAQY
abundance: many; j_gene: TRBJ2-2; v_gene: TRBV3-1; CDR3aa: ASSLVAGELF
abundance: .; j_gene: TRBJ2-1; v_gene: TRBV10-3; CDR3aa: AIAGLAGGHEQF
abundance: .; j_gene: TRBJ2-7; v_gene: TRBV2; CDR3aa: ASSPKDEQY
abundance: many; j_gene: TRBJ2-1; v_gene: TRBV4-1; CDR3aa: ASSQAARTGGYNEQF
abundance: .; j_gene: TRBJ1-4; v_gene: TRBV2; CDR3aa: ASSVGGGNEKLF
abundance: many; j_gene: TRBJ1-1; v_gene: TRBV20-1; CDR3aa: SAPGSTEAF
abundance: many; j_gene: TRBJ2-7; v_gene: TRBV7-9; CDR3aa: ASSRTAYEQY
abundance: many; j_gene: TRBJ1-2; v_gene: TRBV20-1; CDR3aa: SARGPERGRRMGYT
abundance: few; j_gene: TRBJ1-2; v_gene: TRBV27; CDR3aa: ASSSEGYYGYT
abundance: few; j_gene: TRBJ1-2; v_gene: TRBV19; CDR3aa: ASKAGSGYGYT
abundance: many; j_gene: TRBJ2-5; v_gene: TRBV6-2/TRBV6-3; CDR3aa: TSSLDRAGTQY
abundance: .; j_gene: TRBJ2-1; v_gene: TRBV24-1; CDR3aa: ATSSLGDTLNNEQF
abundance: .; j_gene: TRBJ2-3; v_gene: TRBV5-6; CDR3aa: ASSLGAAKDTQY
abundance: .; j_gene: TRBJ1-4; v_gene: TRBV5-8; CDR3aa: ASSLGRGAQEKLF
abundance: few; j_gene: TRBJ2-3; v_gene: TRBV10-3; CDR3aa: ATLPGGGIDTQY
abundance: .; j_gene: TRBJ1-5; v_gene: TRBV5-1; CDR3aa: ASSWGQGDQPQH
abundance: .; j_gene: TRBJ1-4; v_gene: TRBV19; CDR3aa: ASREQNKGSEKLF
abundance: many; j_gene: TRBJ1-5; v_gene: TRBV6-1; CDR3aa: ASSSASNQPQH
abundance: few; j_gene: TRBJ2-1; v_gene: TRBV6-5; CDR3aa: ASSFETYNEQF
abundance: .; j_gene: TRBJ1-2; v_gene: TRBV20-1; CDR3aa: GASFTGYT
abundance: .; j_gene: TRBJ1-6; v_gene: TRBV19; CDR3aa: ASSITGDLSPLH
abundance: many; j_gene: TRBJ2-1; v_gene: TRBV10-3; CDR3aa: AIREYDGGAEQF
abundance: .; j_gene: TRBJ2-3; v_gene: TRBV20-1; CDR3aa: SAGRLAGGTDTQY
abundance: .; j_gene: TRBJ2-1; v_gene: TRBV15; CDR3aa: ATSRDGDISYNEQF
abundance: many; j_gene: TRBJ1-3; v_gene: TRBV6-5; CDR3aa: ASSYGNTIY
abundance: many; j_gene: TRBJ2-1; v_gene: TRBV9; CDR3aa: ASSVEVLGGEQF
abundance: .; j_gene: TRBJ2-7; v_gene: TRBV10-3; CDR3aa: AISESSTATYEQY
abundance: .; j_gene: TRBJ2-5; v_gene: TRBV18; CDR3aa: ASSTAGIGETKY
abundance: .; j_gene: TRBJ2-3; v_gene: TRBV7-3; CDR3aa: ASSFTNSGTQY
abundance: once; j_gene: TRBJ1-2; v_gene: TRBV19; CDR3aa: ASSIAGDDYGYT
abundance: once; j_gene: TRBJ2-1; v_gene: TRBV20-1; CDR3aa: SARGDRDNEQF
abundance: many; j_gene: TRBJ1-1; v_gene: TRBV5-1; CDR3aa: ASSSRGPNTEAF
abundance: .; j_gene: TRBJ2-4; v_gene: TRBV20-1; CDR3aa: SARARRAKNIQY
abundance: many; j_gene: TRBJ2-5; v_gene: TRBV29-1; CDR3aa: SVDGGRETQY